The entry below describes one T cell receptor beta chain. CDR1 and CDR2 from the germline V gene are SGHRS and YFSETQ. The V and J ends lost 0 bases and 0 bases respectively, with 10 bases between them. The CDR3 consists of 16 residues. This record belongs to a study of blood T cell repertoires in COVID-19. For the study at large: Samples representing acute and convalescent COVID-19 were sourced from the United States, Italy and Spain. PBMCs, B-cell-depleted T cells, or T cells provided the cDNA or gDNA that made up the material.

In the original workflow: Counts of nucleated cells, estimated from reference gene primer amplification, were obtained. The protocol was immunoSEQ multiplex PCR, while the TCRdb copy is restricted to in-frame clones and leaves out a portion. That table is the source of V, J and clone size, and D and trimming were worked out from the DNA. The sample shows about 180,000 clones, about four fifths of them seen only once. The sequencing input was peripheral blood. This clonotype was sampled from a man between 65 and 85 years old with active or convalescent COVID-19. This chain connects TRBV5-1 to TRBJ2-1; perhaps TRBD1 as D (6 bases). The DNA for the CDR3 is TGCGCCAGCAGCTTGGTTGGGGGCAGCTCCTACAATGAGCAGTTCTTC. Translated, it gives CASSLVGGSSYNEQFF.